This entry features one T cell receptor beta chain sequence. Its antigen is still unknown. Base qualities are missing; no much larger clone stands one base away. The data were produced on an Illumina HiSeq 2500. Quantitative 5'-RACE with molecular barcodes was used to prepare TCR beta libraries. The paper's processing steps were these. A new computational method based on a probabilistic model of VDJ rearrangement was used to identify disease-linked TCR variants. Through fastp at Q25 and MiXCR, TCRdb rebuilt clones from the public reads, retaining in-frame beta chains. A single entry per CDR3 protein holds the most common genes and DNA from its merged rows. The V and J calls and clone size come from TCRdb's table, not from the authors' own analysis. This sample comprises around 340,000 distinct CDR3 sequences, around 20% of them detected only once. The ten biggest clones cover 10% to 15% of the sample.

This entry comes from a study of CD8 T cells in ankylosing spondylitis (dated by TCRdb to 2016 to 2017). A note on the overall study: The study profiled T cell receptor beta repertoires in healthy donors and ankylosing spondylitis patients to find disease-linked TCR variants. The full study cohort comprised 20 to 30 ankylosing spondylitis patients and 85 to 120 healthy donors. Peripheral blood was sampled, and synovial fluid was also collected from ankylosing spondylitis patients. General findings and caveats noted by the study authors: Some motif variants had previously been reported in the synovial fluid and blood of reactive arthritis patients, which suggests shared mechanisms of disease initiation. The disease-linked clones showed a CD8+ phenotype and occurred at relatively low frequencies in peripheral blood. According to the report, matched synovial fluid samples from ankylosing spondylitis patients were significantly enriched for the disease-linked clones. A TCR beta motif of several highly homologous amino acid variants appeared characteristic of blood from ankylosing spondylitis patients.

V was cut back by 1 base and J by 3 bases, leaving a gap of 7 bases between them. CDR1 and CDR2, looked up from the germline V gene, are MDHEN and SYDVKM. Including cysteine and phenylalanine, the CDR3 has 13 amino acids. The entry retains the CDR3 DNA only, 39 bases that are in frame from base 1. The sequence was collected from a male donor with ankylosing spondylitis or in good health (not recorded which). Source material: blood, either unsorted or a sorted T cell fraction (not recorded which). The chain links TRBV28 with TRBJ2-7, with no confident D gene call. The bases are TGTGCCAGCAGTTTATCCCTAGGCTACGAGCAGTACTTC. The resulting protein is CASSLSLGYEQYF.